One T cell receptor (beta chain) is described in this entry. The assay was immunoSEQ multiplex PCR, and TCRdb's table has in-frame clones only and misses some. Of approximately 32,000 clones listed, about 92% are singletons. This entry comes from a study of T cell changes during pregnancy in multiple sclerosis. Trimming left V 5 bases short and J 2 bases short, with 13 bases between. Germline assignment: CDR1 PRHDT and CDR2 FYEKMQ (reference sequence). The CDR3 is made up of 16 amino acids. The sequencing here drew on CD8+ T cells from peripheral blood mononuclear cells, taken in the first trimester of pregnancy. This TCR came from a female donor with multiple sclerosis, enrolled in a pregnancy study. This chain uses TRBV13 with TRBJ1-6; perhaps TRBD1 as D (5 bases). Here the CDR3 DNA reads TGTGCCAGCAGCATTAACCAGGGCCCCTATAATTCACCCCTCCACTTT. Residues: CASSINQGPYNSPLHF.